A selection of T cell receptor beta chains follows, all from one sample in a study of cytomegalovirus exposure and HLA in healthy donors. Clones were sequenced by immunoSEQ multiplex PCR, and TCRdb holds only the in-frame ones, with some missing. The sample has about 130,000 clones, about four fifths seen once. Sequences were obtained from PBMCs. The receptors originated from a woman aged 40 to 50 in good health and CMV-seronegative. The CDR3 runs from the conserved cysteine through the conserved F or W. The D gene is left open where the match is weak. Not all rows give a size; the values are once, few, many and, for expanded clones, a class.

D	V	J	size	length	DNA	CDR3
TRBD2	TRBV19	TRBJ2-7	few	14	TGTGCCAGTAGTACCGGGACTAGGACATACGAGCAGTACTTC	CASSTGTRTYEQYF
TRBD2	TRBV4-3	TRBJ2-3	NA	14	TGCGCCAGCAGCCGCGGGAGGGCCTCAGATACGCAGTATTTT	CASSRGRASDTQYF
TRBD1	TRBV10-3	TRBJ1-3	NA	13	TGTGCCATCAGTGGGGACAGGGCAGACACCATATATTTT	CAISGDRADTIYF
TRBD2	TRBV5-1	TRBJ2-6	NA	18	TGCGCCAGCAGCTCTGGGACTAGCGGGAGTTCTGGGGCCAACGTCCTGACTTTC	CASSSGTSGSSGANVLTF
NA	TRBV19	TRBJ1-5	NA	15	TGTGCCAGTAGTATAGGTGCAGGGTTTGGACAGCCCCAGCATTTT	CASSIGAGFGQPQHF
NA	TRBV7-6	TRBJ2-5	once	14	TGTGCCAGCAGCCCCCGACAGGCACAAGAGACCCAGTACTTC	CASSPRQAQETQYF
NA	TRBV9	TRBJ1-4	NA	12	TGTGCCAGCAGCGCTCTCGATGAAAAACTGTTTTTT	CASSALDEKLFF
TRBD1	TRBV6-6	TRBJ2-7	once	14	TGTGCCAGCACCCAGGGACAGGGCGCCTACGAGCAGTACTTC	CASTQGQGAYEQYF
NA	TRBV18	TRBJ1-1	few	15	TGTGCCAGCTCACGTGGGGGGTTACAGAACACTGAAGCTTTCTTT	CASSRGGLQNTEAFF
NA	TRBV27	TRBJ2-5	once	15	TGTGCCAGCAGTTTAAGGGCCGGGGTAATGGAGACCCAGTACTTC	CASSLRAGVMETQYF
NA	TRBV6-1	TRBJ2-7	NA	13	TGTGCCAGCAGTGTGCAGGACTCCTACGAGCAGTACTTC	CASSVQDSYEQYF
TRBD1	TRBV19	TRBJ2-5	NA	15	TGTGCCAGTAGTATGATTGGACAGGGGTGGGAGACCCAGTACTTC	CASSMIGQGWETQYF
NA	TRBV2	TRBJ2-7	NA	14	TGTGCCAGCAGTGTGGGCGCTCAACTCTACGAGCAGTACTTC	CASSVGAQLYEQYF
TRBD1	TRBV6-5	TRBJ1-6	NA	15	TGTGCCAGCAGCCTAGGACAGGGGTCCCATTCACCCCTCCACTTT	CASSLGQGSHSPLHF
TRBD2	TRBV6-5	TRBJ2-1	NA	15	TGTGCCAGCAGTTACTCTGCGGGGGGTTACAATGAGCAGTTCTTC	CASSYSAGGYNEQFF
NA	TRBV5-6	TRBJ1-5	once	13	TGTGCCAGCGCACTGGGCCCGTATCAGCCCCAGCATTTT	CASALGPYQPQHF
TRBD1	TRBV4-2	TRBJ2-5	NA	15	TGTGCCAGCAGCCAGTTTAACAGGGGGCGTGAGACCCAGTACTTC	CASSQFNRGRETQYF
NA	TRBV6-5	TRBJ1-2	once	13	TGTGCCAGCAGGCAGACCCAGGCCTATGGCTACACCTTC	CASRQTQAYGYTF
NA	TRBV6-6	TRBJ2-1	NA	13	TGTGCCAGCAGTTCTGTTCCACGGAATGAGCAGTTCTTC	CASSSVPRNEQFF
TRBD2	TRBV9	TRBJ2-7	NA	15	TGTGCCAGCAGCCCAGTTAGCGGGAGCTCCTACGAGCAGTACTTC	CASSPVSGSSYEQYF
NA	TRBV14	TRBJ1-2	once	14	TGTGCCAGCAGTTGGGCAGCTAACCACTATGGCTACACCTTC	CASSWAANHYGYTF
TRBD2	TRBV5-1	TRBJ2-1	few	18	TGCGCCAGCAGCTTAGGGCCCGGGGGGTATTTGTCAATGTATGAGCAGTTCTTC	CASSLGPGGYLSMYEQFF
NA	TRBV4-1	TRBJ2-4	NA	16	TGCGCCAGCAGCCAGATGGGGCAGGGGTTCGAAAACATTCAGTACTTC	CASSQMGQGFENIQYF
TRBD2	TRBV5-6	TRBJ2-7	NA	14	TGTGCCAGCAGCCCCGGACTAGAAGGTGGCGAGCAGTACTTC	CASSPGLEGGEQYF
TRBD1	TRBV5-1	TRBJ1-1	NA	15	TGCGCCAGCAGCAGGGGGGACAGGGAGGTCACTGAAGCTTTCTTT	CASSRGDREVTEAFF
NA	TRBV4-2	TRBJ1-2	NA	14	TGTGCCAGCAGCCCCCAGGTTTATAACTATGGCTACACCTTC	CASSPQVYNYGYTF
TRBD2	TRBV18	TRBJ2-7	NA	15	TGTGCCAGCTCACCAGGGACTAGCGGAACCTACGAGCAGTACTTC	CASSPGTSGTYEQYF
NA	TRBV4-1	TRBJ2-7	NA	13	TGCGCCAGCAGCCACGGACAGACCTACGAGCAGTACTTC	CASSHGQTYEQYF
NA	TRBV5-4	TRBJ1-2	NA	13	TGTGCCAGCAGCTCACAGGAGAGCTATGGCTACACCTTC	CASSSQESYGYTF
TRBD2	TRBV9	TRBJ2-7	NA	18	TGTGCCAGCAGCGCTGGACTAGCGGGAGGGGAGAGCTCCTACGAGCAGTACTTC	CASSAGLAGGESSYEQYF
NA	TRBV9	TRBJ2-3	NA	13	TGTGCCAGCAGCGGCGGAGCGGAGGATACGCAGTATTTT	CASSGGAEDTQYF
NA	TRBV6-1	TRBJ1-5	NA	13	TGTGCCAGCCGGTGGGCATTAAGTCAGCCCCAGCATTTT	CASRWALSQPQHF
NA	TRBV5-1	TRBJ1-2	NA	14	TGCGCCAGCAGCTTGACCTTGGACAGAGGTGGCTACACCTTC	CASSLTLDRGGYTF
TRBD2	TRBV9	TRBJ2-3	once	16	TGTGCCAGCAGCGTCGGGACTAGCGTATCCACAGATACGCAGTATTTT	CASSVGTSVSTDTQYF
TRBD1	TRBV4-1	TRBJ2-7	NA	16	TGCGCCAGCAGCCAAGATTCCGGGACAGGCGGGTACGAGCAGTACTTC	CASSQDSGTGGYEQYF
NA	TRBV6-6	TRBJ1-1	NA	14	TGTGCCAGCAGTTACTCGGGCTGGAACACTGAAGCTTTCTTT	CASSYSGWNTEAFF